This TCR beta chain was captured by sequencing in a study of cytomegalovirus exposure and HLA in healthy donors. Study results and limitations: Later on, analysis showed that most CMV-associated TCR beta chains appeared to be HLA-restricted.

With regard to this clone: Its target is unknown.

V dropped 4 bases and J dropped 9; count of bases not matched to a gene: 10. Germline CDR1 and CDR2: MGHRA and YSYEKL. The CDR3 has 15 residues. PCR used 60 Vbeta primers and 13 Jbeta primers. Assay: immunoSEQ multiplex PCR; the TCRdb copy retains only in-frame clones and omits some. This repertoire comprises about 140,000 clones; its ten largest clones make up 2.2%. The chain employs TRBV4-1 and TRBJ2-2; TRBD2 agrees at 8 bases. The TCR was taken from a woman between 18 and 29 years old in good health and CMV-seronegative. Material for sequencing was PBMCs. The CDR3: CASSPGGVSDRELFF. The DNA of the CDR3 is TGCGCCAGCAGCCCCGGGGGGGTGTCGGATAGGGAGCTGTTTTTT.